One sample yielded the 21 T cell receptor beta chains listed below, sequenced in a study of CD8+ T cells in alopecia areata. The sequencing template was cDNA reverse transcribed from extracted RNA. Profiling relied on immunoSEQ multiplex PCR, and the TCRdb table lists in-frame clones only, not all of them. The sample holds tens of thousands of clones; less than 75% are singletons and the top ten take more than 15%. Sequences were obtained from NKG2D-high CD8+ T cells sorted from blood. These receptors were obtained from a human donor with alopecia areata.

The V gene is TRBV4-3, the J gene TRBJ2-1; TRBD2 matches 10 bases. The CDR3 loop spans 17 amino acids. CDR1 is LGHNA and CDR2 is YSLEER in the germline V gene. V trimming: 0 bases; J trimming: 7 bases; junction bases outside the gene matches: 9. The DNA of the CDR3 is TGCGCCAGCAGCCAAGATTCTAGCGGGGGTCTGGAAAATGAGCAGTTCTTC. Protein: CASSQDSSGGLENEQFF.

V and J are TRBV4-3 and TRBJ1-6; TRBD1 is a possible D gene (6 bases). Trimming removed 0 bases from V and 0 bases from J, with 12 bases in between. Germline V gene lookup returns CDR1 LGHNA and CDR2 YSLEER. This CDR3 is built from 18 residues. The CDR3 DNA reads as TGCGCCAGCAGCCAAGAGGTCAGGGGAAGCTCCTATAATTCACCCCTCCACTTT. Encoded protein: CASSQEVRGSSYNSPLHF.

The chain couples TRBV29-1 to TRBJ2-1; D unresolved. This CDR3 contains 12 residues. Germline V gives CDR1 SQVTM, CDR2 ANQGSEA. Trimming pared 7 bases from V and 0 bases from J, leaving 7 bases between. The CDR3 region has the DNA TGCAGCGCTCGTGACTCCTACAATGAGCAGTTCTTC. Translated: CSARDSYNEQFF.

The V call is TRBV2, the J call TRBJ2-3; 8 bases agree with TRBD2. The CDR3 runs 15 residues. Trimming at V came to 6 bases and at J to 3 bases, leaving 8 bases not matched to a gene. The V gene's germline CDR1 is SNHLY and CDR2 FYNNEI. This CDR3 is CASRRGGRWTDTQYF. The CDR3 region has the DNA TGTGCCAGCAGACGCGGCGGGAGGTGGACAGATACGCAGTATTTT.

The genes are TRBV14 and TRBJ2-4, with unresolved D. This CDR3 is 13 amino acids long. The ends were cut back, 1 base at V and 11 bases at J, with 12 bases in the middle. Germline CDR1 reads SGHDN; CDR2 reads FVKESK. DNA for the CDR3: TGTGCCAGCAGCCAAGTGCACGGATCCTTTCAGTACTTC. Translating gives CASSQVHGSFQYF.

This sequence joins TRBV27 and TRBJ2-1; perhaps D is TRBD1 or TRBD2 (5 bases each). CDR3 length equals 16 residues. V was pared by 0 bases and J by 0 bases, with 9 bases between. Germline CDR1 MNHEY, CDR2 SMNVEV (reference sequence). Written as DNA, the CDR3 is TGTGCCAGCAGTTTATCGGGGACGAGCTCCTACAATGAGCAGTTCTTC. Encoded protein: CASSLSGTSSYNEQFF.

The chain combines TRBV27 with TRBJ2-7, with 7 bases matching TRBD1. CDR3 length: 14 amino acids. V lost 6 bases, J lost 0 bases, and 5 bases stayed unmatched. CDR1 and CDR2 from the germline V gene are MNHEY and SMNVEV (reference sequence). The CDR3 protein is CASRGQSSSYEQYF. The CDR3 DNA is TGTGCCAGCAGGGGACAGTCTAGCTCCTACGAGCAGTACTTC.

This chain uses TRBV30 with TRBJ1-1, with unresolved D. Trimming stripped 0 bases from V and 6 bases from J, with 8 bases between. This CDR3 region has 12 residues. Germline CDR1 reads GTSNPN; CDR2 reads SVGIG (reference sequence). CDR3 loop: CAWSVPGPEAFF. The CDR3, as DNA: TGTGCCTGGAGTGTACCTGGTCCTGAAGCTTTCTTT.

V and J are TRBV28 and TRBJ2-4; weak D call: TRBD2 (5 bases). Germline V gene data show CDR1 as MDHEN and CDR2 as SYDVKM. CDR3 length: 15 amino acids. The germline V and J ends were trimmed by 2 bases and 3 bases, with 11 bases remaining between them. CDR3: CASSLRGTYKNIQYF. For the CDR3, the DNA is TGTGCCAGCAGTTTACGGGGTACCTACAAAAACATTCAGTACTTC.

The sample holds a few counts of this clone. The chain couples TRBV7-2 to TRBJ2-5, with 9 bases fitting TRBD2. Germline V gene lookup returns CDR1 SGHTA and CDR2 FQGNSA. The CDR3 consists of 17 residues. Trimming cost V 1 base and J 3 bases; bases outside gene matches: 9. For the CDR3, the DNA is TGTGCCAGCAGCTTAGTTGGGCTAGCGGGGCCTGAAGAGACCCAGTACTTC. It specifies CASSLVGLAGPEETQYF.

The rearrangement links TRBV4-1 to TRBJ2-7, with unresolved D. The CDR3 contains 14 residues. With 0 bases removed from V and 2 bases from J, the gap between germline ends came to 8 bases. Germline CDR1 reads MGHRA; CDR2 reads YSYEKL. The CDR3 is CASSQEAVTYEQYF. In DNA form, the CDR3 reads TGCGCCAGCAGCCAAGAGGCAGTGACCTACGAGCAGTACTTC.

The chain links TRBV27 to TRBJ2-2, with TRBD2 matching 7 bases. Losses at the gene ends were 1 base for V and 3 bases for J; bases not matched to a gene: 11. CDR3 length: 18 residues. Germline assignment: CDR1 MNHEY and CDR2 SMNVEV (reference sequence). The CDR3 DNA reads as TGTGCCAGCAGTTTATACGGCGCAGCTAGCGGAGACACCGGGGAGCTGTTTTTT. It codes for CASSLYGAASGDTGELFF.

A few counts support this clone. This chain links TRBV27 with TRBJ1-1; D is perhaps TRBD1 (6 bases). CDR1 and CDR2 (germline): MNHEY, SMNVEV (reference sequence). Trimming pared 0 bases from V and 4 bases from J, leaving 9 bases between. The CDR3 sequence is 14 residues long. The chain's CDR3 is CASSLSTGSTEAFF. The CDR3, as DNA: TGTGCCAGCAGTTTATCAACAGGGAGCACTGAAGCTTTCTTT.

The chain couples TRBV29-1 to TRBJ2-7; 7 bases agree with TRBD1. Losses at the gene ends were 7 bases for V and 1 base for J; bases not matched to a gene: 7. CDR1 and CDR2 (germline): SQVTM, ANQGSEA. This CDR3 comprises 13 residues. The CDR3 region has the DNA TGCAGCGCCGAGGACAGGTTTTCCTACGAGCAGTACTTC. Residues: CSAEDRFSYEQYF.

The CDR3 here is CATLGTDETNTGELFF. CDR3 nucleotides: TGTGCCACGCTAGGGACAGATGAGACGAACACCGGGGAGCTGTTTTTT. This rearrangement joins TRBV10-3 to TRBJ2-2; 7 nucleotides match TRBD1. CDR1 and CDR2 from the germline V gene are ENHRY and SYGVKD. Trimming at V came to 10 bases and at J to 0 bases, leaving 11 bases not matched to a gene. The CDR3 extends over 16 amino acids.

The chain uses TRBV27 and TRBJ2-6; D remains unclear. Trimming cost V 4 bases and J 0 bases, with 4 bases left between them. Looked up from germline, CDR1 is MNHEY and CDR2 is SMNVEV (reference sequence). This CDR3 comprises 14 residues. The chain's CDR3 is CASSSLSGANVLTF. CDR3 nucleotide sequence: TGTGCCAGCAGTTCGCTCTCTGGGGCCAACGTCCTGACTTTC.

CDR3 amino acids: CASSLTALLDEKLFF. DNA for the CDR3: TGTGCCAGCAGTTTAACAGCCTTGTTGGATGAAAAACTGTTTTTT. The chain joins TRBV27 to TRBJ1-4; no definite D call. CDR3 length: 15 residues. The germline CDR1 and CDR2 sequences are MNHEY and SMNVEV (reference sequence). V lost 2 bases and J lost 6, with 13 bases in between.

This clone was counted between two and nine times. The V and J genes are TRBV11-2 and TRBJ2-3; D possibly uses TRBD1 or TRBD2 (5 bases each). CDR1 and CDR2 from the germline V gene are SGHAT and FQNNGV. CDR3 size: 13 residues. Trimming cost V 3 bases and J 6 bases, with 10 bases left between them. In nucleotides, the CDR3 is TGTGCCAGCAGCTTCGGGACGCTCGATACGCAGTATTTT. As protein: CASSFGTLDTQYF.

This clone has just a few counts. This chain links TRBV5-1 with TRBJ2-3; D is possibly TRBD2 (6 bases). Trimming removed 1 base from V and 5 bases from J, with 14 bases in between. The CDR3 totals 15 residues. The germline V gene has CDR1 SGHRS and CDR2 YFSETQ. CDR3 coding DNA: TGCGCCAGCAGCTTGTGGAGGGGTGCGGGAGATACGCAGTATTTT. Encoded protein: CASSLWRGAGDTQYF. Looking up the rest from reference TRBV5-1 and TRBJ2-3 gives the full variable domain: KAGVTQTPRYLIKTRGQQVTLSCSPISGHRSVSWYQQTPGQGLQFLFEYFSETQRNKGNFPGRFSGRQFSNSRSEMNVSTLELGDSALYLCASSLWRGAGDTQYFGPGTRLTVL.

V gene TRBV2 combines with J gene TRBJ2-7, with a weak D call TRBD1 (6 bases). Trimming took 10 bases from V and 2 from J, leaving 15 bases between them. This CDR3 comprises 13 residues. CDR1 SNHLY and CDR2 FYNNEI come from the germline V gene. The CDR3 nucleotides are TGTGCCATAAACAGGGCAATTACCTACGAGCAGTACTTC. Translating it yields CAINRAITYEQYF.

The chain uses TRBV27 and TRBJ2-3, with D uncertain. In germline, CDR1 is MNHEY, CDR2 SMNVEV (reference sequence). This CDR3 spans 14 amino acids. Trimming took 5 bases from V and 0 from J, leaving 9 bases between them. CDR3 sequence reads: CASSTVISTDTQYF. The CDR3 bases are TGTGCCAGCAGTACGGTAATCAGCACAGATACGCAGTATTTT.